This T cell receptor (beta chain) derives from a study of T cells in Graves' hyperthyroidism and ophthalmopathy. Germline V gene data show CDR1 as LNHDA and CDR2 as SQIVND (reference sequence). The V gene lost 4 bases and the J gene lost 7 bases, with 13 bases spanning the gap. The CDR3 is made up of 13 amino acids. The CDR3 regions of TCR beta were amplified from RNA transcripts. Using the HTBI primer set, a first-round RT-PCR was run on the TCR CDR3. Each CDR3 protein is one row after TCRdb ran MiXCR on the multiplex PCR reads. Among hundreds of thousands of distinct CDR3 sequences listed, approximately 19% were seen once. The blood sample was taken at first hyperthyroidism diagnosis, before any ophthalmopathy symptoms.

This clonotype was sampled from a woman aged 50 to 65 with Graves' hyperthyroidism that later progressed to Graves' ophthalmopathy. The V and J genes are TRBV19 and TRBJ1-2; D gene ambiguous. The sequenced sample was blood. This CDR3 reads CASSTQVDTGYTF. In nucleotides, the CDR3 is TGTGCCAGTAGTACCCAGGTCGACACTGGCTACACCTTC. Combining the CDR3 with reference TRBV19 and TRBJ1-2 gives the whole variable domain DGGITQSPKYLFRKEGQNVTLSCEQNLNHDAMYWYRQDPGQGLRLIYYSQIVNDFQKGDIAEGYSVSREKKESFPLTVTSAQKNPTAFYLCASSTQVDTGYTFGSGTRLTVV.